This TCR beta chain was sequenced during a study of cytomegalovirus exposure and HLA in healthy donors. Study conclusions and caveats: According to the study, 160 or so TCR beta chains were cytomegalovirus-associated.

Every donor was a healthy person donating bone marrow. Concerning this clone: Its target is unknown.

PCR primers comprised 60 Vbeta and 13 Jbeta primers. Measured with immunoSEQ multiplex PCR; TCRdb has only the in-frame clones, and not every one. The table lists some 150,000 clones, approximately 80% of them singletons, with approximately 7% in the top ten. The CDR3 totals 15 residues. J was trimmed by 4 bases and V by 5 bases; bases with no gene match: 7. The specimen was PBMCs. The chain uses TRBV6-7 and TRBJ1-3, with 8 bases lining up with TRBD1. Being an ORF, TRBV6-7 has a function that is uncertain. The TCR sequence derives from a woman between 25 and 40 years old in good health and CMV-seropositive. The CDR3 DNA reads TGTGCCAGCAGTCAGACAGGGGCCACCGGAAACACCATATATTTT. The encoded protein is CASSQTGATGNTIYF.